The rows below give T cell receptor beta chains drawn from one sample of a study of glioma-infiltrating T cells after dendritic cell vaccination. Method: immunoSEQ multiplex PCR; TCRdb's copy keeps in-frame clones and lacks some. The table records tens of thousands of clones, 85% to 90% of them present only once. This specimen consisted of blood, obtained before dendritic cell vaccination. These TCRs come from a human donor with glioblastoma. Each CDR3 is given with its conserved first and last residue. A D gene is named only where the DNA matches it firmly. The size entry is marked missing in some rows and otherwise reads once, few, many or a size class.

v_call	j_call	clone_size	d_call	cdr3_aa	cdr3_nt
TRBV2	TRBJ2-2	NA	NA	CASSKQGLNTGELFF	TGTGCCAGCAGTAAGCAGGGATTGAACACCGGGGAGCTGTTTTTT
TRBV9	TRBJ2-1	NA	TRBD1	CASSSGQGTYNEQFF	TGTGCCAGCAGCTCGGGACAGGGGACTTACAATGAGCAGTTCTTC
TRBV10-3	TRBJ1-3	NA	TRBD1	CAIRDDRGSSTIYF	TGTGCCATCAGAGACGACAGGGGAAGCAGCACCATATATTTT
TRBV19	TRBJ2-1	NA	TRBD2	CASSSSPQTSGSSYNEQFF	TGTGCCAGTAGTTCTTCCCCCCAGACTAGCGGGAGCTCCTACAATGAGCAGTTCTTC
TRBV19	TRBJ1-2	once	TRBD1	CASIEGAYRSYTF	TGTGCCAGTATCGAGGGGGCCTACCGCAGCTACACCTTC
TRBV30	TRBJ1-6	NA	TRBD1	CAWTHLGQGANSPLHF	TGTGCCTGGACCCACCTGGGACAGGGGGCGAATTCACCCCTCCACTTT
TRBV5-6	TRBJ2-3	NA	NA	CASSSNTDTQYF	TGTGCCAGCAGTTCCAACACAGATACGCAGTATTTT
TRBV19	TRBJ1-2	NA	NA	CASSINSRAGYGYTF	TGTGCCAGTAGTATAAATTCCAGGGCTGGCTATGGCTACACCTTC
TRBV4-2	TRBJ1-1	NA	TRBD1	CASSSRQGGTEAFF	TGTGCCAGCAGCTCGCGACAGGGCGGGACTGAAGCTTTCTTT
TRBV2	TRBJ2-1	NA	TRBD2	CASSEGLAGGPVEQFF	TGTGCCAGCAGCGAGGGACTAGCGGGAGGGCCGGTTGAGCAGTTCTTC
TRBV5-1	TRBJ2-3	NA	TRBD2	CASSLSRTSGEITDTQYF	TGCGCCAGCAGCTTGTCCCGGACTAGCGGAGAGATCACAGATACGCAGTATTTT
TRBV19	TRBJ1-1	NA	TRBD1	CASSFGTGNTEAFF	TGTGCCAGCAGTTTCGGGACAGGGAACACTGAAGCTTTCTTT
TRBV7-9	TRBJ2-5	NA	TRBD2	CASSLGTSGSSGETQYF	TGTGCCAGCAGCTTAGGGACTAGCGGGAGCTCCGGGGAGACCCAGTACTTC
TRBV27	TRBJ1-6	NA	NA	CASSRDSTLNSPLHF	TGTGCCAGCAGTCGCGACTCTACGCTTAATTCACCCCTCCACTTT
TRBV18	TRBJ2-7	NA	NA	CASSPPAKLNEQYF	TGTGCCAGCTCACCACCGGCCAAATTAAACGAGCAGTACTTC
TRBV4-1	TRBJ2-1	NA	NA	CASSQGGEQFF	TGCGCCAGCAGCCAAGGCGGTGAGCAGTTCTTC
TRBV6-5	TRBJ1-1	NA	NA	CASNRGGPNTEAFF	TGTGCCAGCAACCGGGGGGGACCAAACACTGAAGCTTTCTTT
TRBV2	TRBJ2-5	NA	TRBD2	CASSQLAGRATQYF	TGTGCCAGCAGTCAACTAGCGGGGAGGGCGACCCAGTACTTC
TRBV18	TRBJ1-2	NA	TRBD1	CASSLDREGYGYTF	TGTGCCAGCTCGCTGGACAGGGAAGGGTACGGCTACACCTTC
TRBV29-1	TRBJ2-2	NA	NA	CSADPGVGGELFF	TGCAGCGCCGATCCGGGGGTAGGCGGGGAGCTGTTTTTT
TRBV19	TRBJ1-5	once	NA	CASSIRLTASNQPQHF	TGTGCCAGTAGTATCCGACTGACCGCTAGCAATCAGCCCCAGCATTTT
TRBV6-6	TRBJ1-5	NA	NA	CASSYLLVGNQPQHF	TGTGCCAGCAGTTACCTTTTGGTAGGCAATCAGCCCCAGCATTTT
TRBV11-1	TRBJ2-1	NA	TRBD2	CASSSLAVSSSYNEQFF	TGTGCCAGCAGCTCACTAGCGGTTTCTAGCTCCTACAATGAGCAGTTCTTC
TRBV5-8	TRBJ1-2	once	NA	CASSFEALDGYTF	TGTGCCAGCAGCTTTGAGGCCCTCGATGGCTACACCTTC
TRBV5-6	TRBJ2-3	NA	TRBD2	CASSLASGGMTDTQYF	TGTGCCAGCAGCTTGGCTAGCGGGGGGATGACAGATACGCAGTATTTT
TRBV5-1	TRBJ1-5	NA	NA	CASSLDGRYNQPQHF	TGCGCCAGCAGCTTGGATGGGAGATACAATCAGCCCCAGCATTTT
TRBV9	TRBJ1-3	NA	TRBD1	CASSPGQGNTIYF	TGTGCCAGCAGCCCGGGACAGGGAAACACCATATATTTT
TRBV6-5	TRBJ1-2	NA	TRBD1	CASSPGQAFGGYTF	TGTGCCAGCTCCCCGGGACAGGCTTTCGGTGGCTACACCTTC
TRBV2	TRBJ1-6	NA	NA	CASSRGGRTDNSPLHF	TGTGCCAGCAGTAGGGGGGGCAGAACCGATAATTCACCCCTCCACTTT
TRBV9	TRBJ2-7	NA	TRBD2	CASSETTSGPSYEQYF	TGTGCCAGCAGCGAAACGACTAGCGGCCCTTCCTACGAGCAGTACTTC
TRBV4-3	TRBJ2-7	few	NA	CASSQNTQAYEQYF	TGCGCCAGCAGCCAAAATACTCAGGCCTACGAGCAGTACTTC
TRBV6-5	TRBJ1-1	NA	TRBD1	CASSKPGQGNTEAFF	TGTGCCAGCAGTAAACCGGGACAGGGGAACACTGAAGCTTTCTTT
TRBV5-1	TRBJ1-2	NA	NA	CASSLSANYGYTF	TGCGCCAGCAGCCTGTCTGCTAACTATGGCTACACCTTC
TRBV11-2	TRBJ1-1	NA	TRBD1	CASSLTGDTEAFF	TGTGCCAGCAGCTTAACAGGGGACACTGAAGCTTTCTTT
TRBV7-2	TRBJ1-5	NA	NA	CASSLGEAYQPQHF	TGTGCCAGCAGCTTAGGGGAGGCCTATCAGCCCCAGCATTTT
TRBV7-9	TRBJ2-2	few	NA	CASSLASETGELFF	TGTGCCAGCAGCCTAGCTAGCGAAACCGGGGAGCTGTTTTTT
TRBV7-3	TRBJ1-1	NA	NA	CASSPGERGTEAFF	TGTGCCAGCAGCCCAGGGGAAAGGGGCACTGAAGCTTTCTTT
TRBV4-1	TRBJ2-7	NA	TRBD1	CASSQGTGGTYEQYF	TGCGCCAGCAGCCAAGGGACAGGGGGGACCTACGAGCAGTACTTC
TRBV6-1	TRBJ1-5	NA	NA	CATRGHQDQPQHF	TGTGCCACCAGGGGACACCAGGATCAGCCCCAGCATTTT
TRBV5-1	TRBJ2-3	NA	NA	CASNLWDFGDTQYF	TGCGCCAGCAACCTCTGGGACTTCGGGGATACGCAGTATTTT
TRBV2	TRBJ1-4	once	NA	CASRDTLLNEKLFF	TGTGCCAGCCGGGACACCCTATTAAATGAAAAACTGTTTTTT
TRBV5-5	TRBJ1-2	NA	NA	CASSLEDYGYTF	TGTGCCAGCAGCCTAGAGGACTATGGCTACACCTTC
TRBV10-1	TRBJ2-1	NA	TRBD2	CASSSGLAGYNEQFF	TGCGCCAGCAGTTCAGGACTAGCGGGATACAATGAGCAGTTCTTC
TRBV10-3	TRBJ2-3	NA	TRBD2	CAISEPRTSGGTQYF	TGTGCCATCAGTGAACCCCGGACTAGCGGGGGTACGCAGTATTTT
TRBV27	TRBJ2-5	NA	TRBD2	CASSLSLAGGTQYF	TGTGCCAGCAGTTTATCTCTAGCGGGGGGAACCCAGTACTTC
TRBV11-2	TRBJ2-7	NA	NA	CASSLVGWPGRDEQYF	TGTGCCAGCAGCTTAGTGGGGTGGCCAGGCAGGGACGAGCAGTACTTC
TRBV4-1	TRBJ1-4	few	NA	CASSQEGWEKLFF	TGCGCCAGCAGCCAGGAGGGGTGGGAAAAACTGTTTTTT
TRBV2	TRBJ2-5	NA	TRBD1	CASSEGGTGQETQYF	TGTGCCAGCAGTGAAGGGGGGACAGGCCAAGAGACCCAGTACTTC
TRBV11-3	TRBJ1-3	once	TRBD1	CASSLGQGEKAGNTIYF	TGTGCCAGCAGCTTAGGGCAGGGGGAGAAAGCGGGAAACACCATATATTTT
TRBV5-1	TRBJ2-3	NA	TRBD1	CASSLDRVTDTQYF	TGCGCCAGCAGCCTCGACAGGGTTACAGATACGCAGTATTTT
TRBV4-3	TRBJ1-5	NA	NA	CASSQSRLVLEPQHF	TGCGCCAGCAGCCAAAGCAGACTGGTCCTTGAGCCCCAGCATTTT
TRBV18	TRBJ2-1	NA	TRBD1	CASSPSLGDRGLEQFF	TGTGCCAGCTCACCATCTCTGGGGGACAGGGGGCTTGAGCAGTTCTTC
TRBV7-7	TRBJ1-3	NA	NA	CASSLDRSSGNTIYF	TGTGCCAGCAGCTTAGACAGGTCCTCTGGAAACACCATATATTTT